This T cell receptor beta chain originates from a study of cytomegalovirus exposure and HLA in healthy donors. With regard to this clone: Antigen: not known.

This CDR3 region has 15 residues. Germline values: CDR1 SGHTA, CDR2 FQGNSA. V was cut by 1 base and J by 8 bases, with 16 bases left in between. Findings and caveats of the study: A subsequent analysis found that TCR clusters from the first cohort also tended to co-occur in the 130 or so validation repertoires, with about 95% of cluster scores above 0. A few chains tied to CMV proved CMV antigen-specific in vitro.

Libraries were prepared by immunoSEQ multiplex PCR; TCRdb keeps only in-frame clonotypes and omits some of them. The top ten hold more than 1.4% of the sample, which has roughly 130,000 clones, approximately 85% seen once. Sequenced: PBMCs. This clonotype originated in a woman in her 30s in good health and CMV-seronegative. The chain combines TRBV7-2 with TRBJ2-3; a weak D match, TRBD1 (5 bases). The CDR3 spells CASSLGGLSVSTQYF. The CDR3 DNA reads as TGTGCCAGCAGCTTAGGGGGCTTATCGGTCAGTACGCAGTATTTT.